This TCR beta chain was observed in a study of T cells in Graves' hyperthyroidism and ophthalmopathy (dated by TCRdb to the late 2010s). Context from the whole study: Peripheral blood samples were taken at the time of initial diagnosis, prior to any treatment. The paper reports TCR Vbeta CDR3 sequencing of fewer than 150 peripheral blood samples: some 44 ophthalmopathy, fewer than 80 hyperthyroidism and around 17 progressor patients. To identify TCR V-J signatures that set the groups apart, the researchers used a discovery cohort of 90 to 100 patients, made up of fewer than 50 with Graves' ophthalmopathy and some 60 with stable Graves' hyperthyroidism. After sampling, hyperthyroidism patients received methimazole starting at 30 mg daily, and ophthalmopathy patients received high-dose intravenous methylprednisolone. The approximately 98 discovery patients were randomly divided into training and test sets at a 7:3 ratio. Prospective prediction of ophthalmopathy was tested in an independent validation cohort consisting of fewer than 20 hyperthyroidism patients and 17 patients who later progressed to ophthalmopathy. The study also compared thyroid tissue and blood T-cell repertoires from a handful of Graves' hyperthyroidism patients.

Based on the germline V gene, the CDR1 and CDR2 sequences are MNHEY and SVGAGI. V is reduced by 4 bases and J by 1 base, leaving a spacing of 10 bases between them. Its CDR3 holds 14 amino acids, cysteine through phenylalanine. Just CDR3 DNA is preserved here, 42 bases in frame from base 1. This clonotype was observed at least ten times. No cognate antigen has been identified for it. One base away there is no much larger clone; base qualities are not given. Amplification of TCR beta CDR3 regions was carried out from RNA transcripts. A first-round RT-PCR of the TCR CDR3 used the HTBI primer set with the Qiagen OneStep RT-PCR kit. Libraries were constructed in a second round of multiplex PCR, after which size selection and purification were performed. Paired-end sequencing of the libraries was performed with 100 bp reads on an Illumina HiSeq2000. For the original study's pipeline: Raw data were processed with SOAPnuke, discarding reads with adapters, uncalled bases, mean Phred below 15, or no exact constant-primer or identifier match. High-quality paired reads were merged using COPE v1.2.5, and each unique nucleotide sequence was defined as a clonotype. MiTCR v1.1 was used to align clonotypes to the IMGT TRBV, TRBD and TRBJ reference segments. Only V-J combinations with frequency above 0.0001, covering about 99% of repertoires, were analysed. The TCS score was defined as F50 (clonal expansion) divided by E x V (chaos), with BLOSUM62-based TCRdist calculated between CDR3 peptides within each V-J. Welch's t-statistics and random forest reduced around 550 V-J features to 10 to 15, which were used in a naive Bayes classifier (R e1071). The raw public reads went through TCRdb reprocessing: fastp at Q25, MiXCR clone calling, in-frame beta chains kept. CDR3 protein sequences are deduplicated, and each keeps its most common genes and DNA. The V and J calls here are based on TCRdb, not the publication. The sample has approximately 520,000 distinct CDR3 sequences on record, around 20% of them singletons. About a quarter of the sample belongs to the ten largest clones.

On the study overall, not on this receptor specifically: Most expanded thyroid clonotypes (frequency above 0.001) were also detected in blood, suggesting blood repertoires may reflect thyroid immune responses. No statistical method was used to fix the sample size in advance, and group allocation was not hidden from the investigators. A model built on a 13 V-J signature distinguished ophthalmopathy from stable hyperthyroidism, reaching 85% to 90% sensitivity and around 81% specificity in cross-validation and 80%/75% in testing. In validation, progression to ophthalmopathy was predicted by the model with around 70% sensitivity and around 75% specificity, a median of about 6 months before onset.

A patient counted as having stable Graves' hyperthyroidism if no progression to ophthalmopathy occurred over 18 months of follow-up. Hyperthyroidism patients were aged 18 to 65 years and newly diagnosed, with disease duration of less than 2 months. Exclusion was applied to patients with uncontrolled infections, other autoimmune diseases, pregnancy or lactation. Diagnoses relied on clinical symptoms, serum thyroxine and TRAb, thyroid ultrasound and orbital computed tomography. PBMCs were isolated from roughly 10 ml of fresh peripheral blood by Ficoll-Paque density gradient centrifugation. Trizol reagent was used to extract total RNA, and RNA quality was then checked on an Agilent 2100 Bioanalyzer.

Sequencing was performed on blood. This chain is built from TRBV6-5 and TRBJ2-5; the D gene cannot be named for sure. The receptor comes from a man aged 18 to 35 with Graves' hyperthyroidism. CDR3 reads: CASSFNGFQETQYF. DNA sequence: TGTGCCAGCAGTTTCAACGGATTCCAAGAGACCCAGTACTTC.